This TCR beta chain was profiled in a study of low-dose radiotherapy and immunotherapy resistance in tumors. Study-level information: A daily 300 mg dose of oral aspirin was taken by patients for four cycles from cycle 1 day 1.

cDNA synthesis used a TRAV/TRBV-specific primer set for both chains. The authors amplified TCRs for approximately 20 PCR cycles with a constant-region primer and a V-primer adapter. One entry per CDR3 protein, called by TCRdb with MiXCR from the reads. The sample consists of 85,000 to 95,000 distinct CDR3 sequences, approximately 22% of them appearing once. Time point indicated: after trial treatment. Sample treatment: LDRT plus nivolumab, ipilimumab, low-dose cyclophosphamide and aspirin (RACIN trial). The study gave donors nivolumab, ipilimumab, aspirin, low-dose cyclophosphamide and low-dose radiotherapy. The junction had 10 bases not matched to a gene; V was cut back by 7 bases and J by 1 base. This CDR3 region has 15 residues. Germline CDR1 and CDR2: MNHEY and SVGEGT. Many counts were recorded for this clonotype.

This chain uses TRBV6-2 or TRBV6-3 with TRBJ2-7, with 7 bases lining up with TRBD1. The sequences come from PBMCs, collected after low-dose radiotherapy plus immunotherapy. The sequence was obtained from a female donor with ovarian cancer. The CDR3 here is CASTKPGQPSYEQYF. CDR3 in DNA: TGTGCCAGCACAAAGCCGGGACAGCCATCCTACGAGCAGTACTTC.